Shown below are 11 T cell receptor beta chains from a single sample sequenced in a study of T cells in Graves' hyperthyroidism and ophthalmopathy. RNA transcripts gave rise to amplified TCR beta CDR3 regions. The study used the HTBI primer set for a first-round RT-PCR of the TCR CDR3. From the multiplex PCR reads, TCRdb called clonotypes with MiXCR, one entry per CDR3 protein. The data hold roughly 740,000 distinct CDR3 sequences, with 16% observed a single time. Material: blood. These receptors originate from a young man with Graves' hyperthyroidism.

In its sample, this clonotype was seen many times. The chain joins TRBV28 to TRBJ2-1; a weak D match, TRBD1 (6 bases). V was cut by 5 bases and J by 7 bases, with 21 bases left in between. CDR3 length equals 16 residues. Germline V gives CDR1 MDHEN, CDR2 SYDVKM. In nucleotides, the CDR3 is TGTGCCAGCAGTCCTTTAACAGGGCAGGAGGCTAATGAGCAGTTCTTC. It yields the protein CASSPLTGQEANEQFF.

This clonotype has at least ten counts. The V and J genes are TRBV20-1 and TRBJ2-1, with 8 bases that match TRBD1. The CDR3 spans 13 residues. In germline, CDR1 is DFQATT, CDR2 SNEGSKA (reference sequence). After removal of 5 bases from V and 4 bases from J, the junction contained 4 bases not matched to a gene. The CDR3 nucleotides are TGCAGTGCTGGACAGGGTTGGTACAATGAGCAGTTCTTC. Translation gives CSAGQGWYNEQFF.

This clonotype was seen at least ten times. The chain uses TRBV6-1 and TRBJ2-3; 11 nucleotides line up with TRBD2. Germline CDR1 MNHNS, CDR2 SASEGT. Trimming cost V 7 bases and J 1 base; bases outside gene matches: 7. This CDR3 has 16 amino acids. Written as DNA, the CDR3 is TGTGCCAGCACCCTTAGCGGGAGGGCCGGCACAGATACGCAGTATTTT. It encodes CASTLSGRAGTDTQYF.

The chain uses TRBV28 and TRBJ1-5; D is uncertain. CDR1 and CDR2 from the germline V gene are MDHEN and SYDVKM. This CDR3 spans 14 amino acids. With 2 bases removed from V and 5 bases from J, the gap between germline ends came to 10 bases. The CDR3 DNA sequence: TGTGCCAGCAGTTTAGTTACACGATATCAGCCCCAGCATTTT. It encodes CASSLVTRYQPQHF.

The chain employs TRBV28 and TRBJ1-5; no definite D call. The length of the CDR3 is 12 residues. V was shortened by 3 bases and J by 6 bases, with 6 bases between the two germline ends. Germline CDR1 and CDR2: MDHEN and SYDVKM. CDR3 nucleotides: TGTGCCAGCAGTTTCTCACGTCAGCCCCAGCATTTT. It translates to CASSFSRQPQHF.

This clonotype was observed at least ten times. The chain has TRBV7-9 and TRBJ2-7, with D unclear. The germline V and J ends were trimmed by 5 bases and 5 bases, with 10 bases remaining between them. The germline V gene encodes CDR1 SEHNR and CDR2 FQNEAQ (reference sequence). The CDR3 totals 12 residues. The CDR3 sequence is CASSPRFHEQYF. The CDR3 DNA is TGTGCCAGCAGCCCTCGATTCCACGAGCAGTACTTC.

As for this clonotype: A much more abundant neighbour one base away suggests this may be a read error. Since the CDR3 does not end with the conserved phenylalanine or tryptophan, this likely comes from a read error. V usage is TRBV12-3 or TRBV12-4 and J usage is TRBJ2-5; 7 nucleotides agree with TRBD1. The CDR3 sequence is 14 residues long. Losses at the gene ends were 6 bases for V and 3 bases for J; bases not matched to a gene: 7. The CDR3 spells CASRRQGDKETQYS. DNA for the CDR3: TGTGCCAGCAGACGGCAGGGGGATAAAGAGACCCAGTACTCC.

This clonotype appeared many times. The chain combines TRBV2 with TRBJ2-7; maybe TRBD2 (6 bases). Trimming cost V 5 bases and J 3 bases, with 14 bases left between them. The CDR3 has 14 amino acids. Germline CDR1 and CDR2: SNHLY and FYNNEI. The CDR3 DNA follows: TGTGCCAGCAGTCCCCCCGGGGGACTCTACGAGCAGTACTTC. Protein sequence: CASSPPGGLYEQYF.

The chain links TRBV4-1 to TRBJ2-7; possibly TRBD2 for D (6 bases). The germline CDR1 and CDR2 sequences are MGHRA and YSYEKL. This CDR3 contains 15 residues. The V end was cut by 0 bases, the J end by 3 bases, with 12 bases between. The CDR3 region is CASSQEYGRGYEQYF. The CDR3, as DNA: TGCGCCAGCAGCCAAGAATACGGGAGAGGCTACGAGCAGTACTTC.

This clonotype was observed at least ten times. The rearrangement uses TRBV7-2 and TRBJ2-1; D is unresolved. Germline assignment: CDR1 SGHTA and CDR2 FQGNSA. The ends were cut back, 5 bases at V and 7 bases at J, with 9 bases in the middle. The CDR3 spans 12 residues. The CDR3 loop is CASSLTLNEQFF. CDR3 coding DNA: TGTGCCAGCAGCCTTACTCTGAATGAGCAGTTCTTC.

For this clonotype: It is unclear where the CDR3 begins or ends on the DNA, so no DNA is shown, and the CDR3 is as TCRdb lists it. The chain carries TRBV19 and TRBJ1-1. Ends included, the CDR3 has 14 residues. Germline CDR1 LNHDA, CDR2 SQIVND (reference sequence). CDR3 sequence: CASSILAGNTEAFF.